This T cell receptor beta chain appears in the sequencing data of a study of blood T cell repertoires in COVID-19 (dated by TCRdb to 2019 to 2021). In the study overall: Collaborator samples came from the United States, Italy and Spain and covered acute and convalescent phases of COVID-19. The dataset comprised deeply sampled blood TCRbeta repertoires from subjects exposed to, actively infected with, or recovered from COVID-19. A freely available public database, intended as a resource for researchers studying the immune response to SARS-CoV-2, is where the repertoires were released. Where available, HLA class I and class II types were taken from metadata supplied by the sample provider and were not determined by assay-based typing. The samples were drawn from the first 160 participants of the ongoing ImmuneRACE study and from about 1,200 subjects provided by 6 global collaborators. The prospective study material was composed of cDNA or gDNA derived from T cells, B-cell-depleted T cells, or PBMCs. Nearly every sample came with metadata listing a de-identified subject ID, COVID-19 status, age in years and sex.

Results the study describes overall, beyond this receptor: How much clinical and demographic metadata was included differed by source and by participant, and the metadata was provided uncurated.

As for this clone: This receptor's antigen is unknown. Base quality data are lacking; no much larger clone is found one base away.

One collaborating source in Seattle enrolled patients while the patients were actively infected and followed the patients over time throughout the course of disease. Collaborating institutions collected whole blood in K2EDTA tubes following their own protocols. Collaborator samples were shipped for TCRbeta analysis as frozen whole blood, isolated PBMCs, or DNA extracted from either sample type. TCRbeta CDR3 regions were amplified from genomic DNA by means of the immunoSEQ Assay, a bias-controlled multiplex PCR. On the authors' methods: The number of nucleated cells in each sample was estimated from the amplification of reference gene primers within the assay. To quantify the absolute abundance of each unique TCRbeta CDR3 rearrangement, sequence reads were collapsed and filtered. For each sample, productive Simpson clonality was calculated by taking the square root of Simpson's diversity index across productive rearrangements. The source is immuneACCESS, and TCRdb retained only in-frame sequences with V and J called. Part of the clones is not carried over; for the studies checked, unresolved V genes explain less than half of this, and the remainder is unexplained. The V and J calls and clone size are taken from that table; D and trimming were inferred from the DNA. Present in this sample are roughly 570,000 clones, approximately 91% of which were seen just once. Under 8.5% of the sample goes to the ten largest clones.

The trim is 1 base for V and 7 bases for J, with a gap of 8 bases between the germline ends. Taken from cysteine to phenylalanine, the CDR3 has 14 residues. Only CDR3 DNA remains: 42 bases, in frame from the first base. The CDR1 and CDR2 encoded by the germline V gene are MGHRA and YSYEKL. The source is a woman aged 45-65 years with COVID-19, enrolled during active disease. Sequenced sample: peripheral blood. Here the chain combines TRBV4-1 and TRBJ1-6, with TRBD1 perhaps the D gene, on 5 matching bases. For the CDR3, the sequence is CASSQVPGNSPLHF. The bases read TGCGCCAGCAGCCAAGTACCAGGGAATTCACCCCTCCACTTT.